These 25 T cell receptor beta chains were sequenced from one sample in a study of human T cells and chemical hapten exposure. In TCRdb, the RACE reads were re-called with MiXCR into one record per CDR3 protein. The sample has 300,000 to 450,000 distinct CDR3 sequences; approximately 5% are singletons. Described time point: patch test 1, 2 weeks after DPC sensitization. Indicated treatment: therapeutic diphenylcyclopropenone sensitization with weekly scalp DPC. This material consisted of whole blood, taken in connection with sensitization to the hapten diphenylcyclopropenone (DPC). These TCRs come from a woman aged 50 to 60 with alopecia areata. Some clones in this sample may be carry-over from other donors' samples.

This clonotype was observed at least ten times. The chain joins TRBV6-5 to TRBJ2-7; 8 bases line up with TRBD1. V was pared by 6 bases and J by 3 bases, with 10 bases of the junction left unmatched. The CDR3 runs to 15 residues. Germline V gene data show CDR1 as MNHEY and CDR2 as SVGAGI. The CDR3 spells CASRSDRAILYEQYF. CDR3 in DNA: TGTGCCAGCAGGTCGGACAGGGCCATCCTCTACGAGCAGTACTTC.

This sequence joins TRBV6-5 and TRBJ1-3; no clear D gene. V was shortened by 4 bases and J by 0 bases, with 10 bases between the two germline ends. The V gene's germline CDR1 is MNHEY and CDR2 SVGAGI. The CDR3 covers 15 residues. The CDR3 DNA reads as TGTGCCAGCAGTTTGGACGCCGACTCTGGAAACACCATATATTTT. This translates into CASSLDADSGNTIYF.

This clonotype was observed a handful of times. The chain links TRBV4-2 to TRBJ2-7, with D tentatively TRBD2 (7 bases). The CDR3 runs to 17 residues. The V gene's germline CDR1 is LGHNA and CDR2 YNFKEQ. V was trimmed by 2 bases and J by 7 bases, leaving 24 bases between them. The CDR3 nucleotides are TGTGCCAGCAGCCAACCCTCTGGGGCGGGGGCCTTTAGGGAGCAGTACTTC. Encoded protein: CASSQPSGAGAFREQYF.

The chain is built from TRBV20-1 and TRBJ2-1; TRBD2 agrees at 10 bases. Germline assignment: CDR1 DFQATT and CDR2 SNEGSKA (reference sequence). V lost 3 bases to trimming and J lost 7 bases; unmatched junction nucleotides: 15. The CDR3 has 17 residues. This CDR3 reads CSASAFLAGAGRNEQFF. The DNA of the CDR3 is TGCAGTGCTAGTGCTTTCCTAGCGGGAGCAGGTAGGAATGAGCAGTTCTTC.

This clonotype was detected only a few times. Here the CDR3 DNA reads TGTGCCAGCAGCGTAGAGGGAAACTACGAGCAGTACTTC. Protein sequence: CASSVEGNYEQYF. V gene TRBV9 combines with J gene TRBJ2-7; D gene ambiguous. Per germline, CDR1 SGDLS and CDR2 YYNGEE. CDR3 length: 13 residues. V dropped 0 bases and J dropped 3 bases, with 7 bases sitting between them.

This clonotype was seen only a few times. The V gene is TRBV12-3 or TRBV12-4, the J gene TRBJ2-4; perhaps TRBD2 as D (6 bases). The CDR3 extends over 14 amino acids. Trimming took off 2 bases at V and 4 bases at J, with 9 bases between the two ends. CDR3 region: CASSLSRGKNIQYF. The CDR3 nucleotides read TGTGCCAGCAGTTTATCGCGGGGTAAAAACATTCAGTACTTC.

The sample holds many counts of this clonotype. J is TRBJ2-7 and V is TRBV2; no firm D call. V gave up 8 bases and J gave up 5 bases, with 13 bases separating them. This CDR3 comprises 12 residues. Per the germline V gene, CDR1 is SNHLY and CDR2 is FYNNEI. CDR3 in amino acids: CASETHSDEQYF. DNA for the CDR3: TGTGCCAGCGAAACTCATTCCGACGAGCAGTACTTC.

The sample holds many counts of this clonotype. This rearrangement joins TRBV10-3 to TRBJ1-1; D unresolved. Trimming stripped 3 bases from V and 3 bases from J, with 8 bases between. Germline CDR1 reads ENHRY; CDR2 reads SYGVKD. The CDR3 is made up of 13 amino acids. The DNA for the CDR3 is TGTGCCATCAGTGATCTGGGATACACTGAAGCTTTCTTT. It specifies CAISDLGYTEAFF.

There are many counts of this clonotype. This sequence joins TRBV21-1 and TRBJ2-1; no check of the table's D call, TRBD1, against the DNA was made. TRBV21-1 is classified as a pseudogene. CDR3 length: 16 amino acids. This CDR3 is CASSKGEGGSYNEQFF. CDR3 DNA: TGTGCCAGCAGCAAAGGAGAGGGGGGCAGCTACAATGAGCAGTTCTTC.

This clonotype occurred many times. This chain links TRBV14 with TRBJ1-2; 8 bases agree with TRBD1. This CDR3 contains 13 residues. V gave up 0 bases and J gave up 8 bases; unmatched junction bases: 2. In germline, CDR1 is SGHDN, CDR2 FVKESK. The DNA for the CDR3 is TGTGCCAGCAGCCAAGACAGGGGGCAAGGCTACACCTTC. This gives the protein CASSQDRGQGYTF.

This clonotype has just a few counts. V usage is TRBV29-1 and J usage is TRBJ1-2, with 8 bases aligning to TRBD1. Per germline, CDR1 SQVTM and CDR2 ANQGSEA. The CDR3 contains 14 residues. V lost 5 bases to trimming and J lost 0 bases; unmatched junction nucleotides: 5. This chain's CDR3 is CSVQTGGANYGYTF. The CDR3 nucleotides read TGCAGCGTTCAAACAGGGGGAGCTAACTATGGCTACACCTTC.

This clonotype was picked up many times. The V call is TRBV6-2 or TRBV6-3, the J call TRBJ2-7; D is uncertain. Germline V gene lookup returns CDR1 MNHEY and CDR2 SVGEGT. V gave up 0 bases and J gave up 0 bases, with 6 bases separating them. This CDR3 has 14 residues. CDR3 region: CASSYSASSYEQYF. The CDR3 bases are TGTGCCAGCAGTTACTCCGCGAGCTCCTACGAGCAGTACTTC.

This clonotype occurred many times. The rearrangement links TRBV12-3 or TRBV12-4 to TRBJ1-5; 9 bases align to TRBD1. J lost 4 bases, V lost 4 bases, and 5 bases had no gene match. This CDR3 comprises 15 residues. The CDR3 bases are TGTGCCAGCAGTTACGGGACAGGGTCGAATCAGCCCCAGCATTTT. This translates into CASSYGTGSNQPQHF.

This chain links TRBV2 with TRBJ2-7; 9 bases are shared with TRBD2. Germline loops: CDR1 SNHLY, CDR2 FYNNEI. V shed 1 base, J shed 0 bases, and the junction held 4 bases outside the gene matches. CDR3 length equals 16 residues. The chain's CDR3 is CASSEGLAGSSYEQYF. The CDR3 DNA reads TGTGCCAGCAGTGAAGGGCTAGCGGGGTCCTCCTACGAGCAGTACTTC.

V is TRBV28 and J is TRBJ2-1, with TRBD2 matching 7 bases. Germline CDR1 reads MDHEN; CDR2 reads SYDVKM. Trimming removed 7 bases from V and 10 bases from J; junction bases left unmatched: 10. The CDR3 contains 13 residues. CDR3 sequence: CASTLSGELEQFF. The CDR3 DNA is TGTGCCAGCACCCTAAGCGGGGAGTTGGAGCAGTTCTTC.

The chain links TRBV15 to TRBJ2-3; the D is unclear. The CDR3 is 13 residues long. Germline values: CDR1 LNHNV, CDR2 YYDKDF (reference sequence). V was clipped by 4 bases and J by 2 bases, with 7 bases between them. The CDR3 loop reads CATSIDITDTQYF. The CDR3, as DNA: TGTGCCACCAGCATTGACATCACAGATACGCAGTATTTT.

This clonotype was detected only a few times. The chain is built from TRBV5-1 and TRBJ2-7; 12 bases match TRBD1. V lost 4 bases and J lost 5; bases outside the gene matches: 16. The CDR3 covers 18 residues. Germline CDR1 is SGHRS and CDR2 is YFSETQ. CDR3 nucleotides: TGCGCCAGCAGCCTCTACGGGACAGGGGGCGATATTAAGGACGAGCAGTACTTC. This encodes CASSLYGTGGDIKDEQYF.

The sample holds many counts of this clonotype. The chain uses TRBV12-5 and TRBJ2-3; no clear D. The germline V and J ends were trimmed by 6 bases and 2 bases, with 9 bases remaining between them. Per the germline V gene, CDR1 is LGHNT and CDR2 is FRNRAP. CDR3 length: 13 amino acids. The CDR3 DNA reads as TGTGCTAGTGGCCTGACGCTCACAGATACGCAGTATTTT. This sequence encodes CASGLTLTDTQYF. Looking up the rest from reference TRBV12-5 and TRBJ2-3 gives the full variable domain: DARVTQTPRHKVTEMGQEVTMRCQPILGHNTVFWYRQTMMQGLELLAYFRNRAPLDDSGMPKDRFSAEMPDATLATLKIQPSEPRDSAVYFCASGLTLTDTQYFGPGTRLTVL.

The chain employs TRBV24-1 and TRBJ1-2, with D uncertain. This CDR3 is 12 amino acids long. Germline V gene sequence: CDR1 KGHDR, CDR2 SFDVKD. V gave up 2 bases and J gave up 5 bases, with 5 bases separating them. The chain's CDR3 is CATSDSEYGYTF. CDR3 sequence (DNA): TGTGCCACCAGTGATTCCGAATATGGCTACACCTTC.

J is TRBJ2-4 and V is TRBV20-1, with 7 positions matching TRBD2. V trimming: 3 bases; J trimming: 1 base; junction bases outside the gene matches: 3. Germline V lookup: CDR1 DFQATT, CDR2 SNEGSKA (reference sequence). The CDR3 covers 14 residues. This chain's CDR3 is CSASGRDAKNIQYF. The DNA for the CDR3 is TGCAGTGCTAGTGGGAGGGACGCCAAAAACATTCAGTACTTC.

The table lists this clonotype with many counts. This chain links TRBV20-1 with TRBJ2-3, with TRBD2 as a possible D gene (5 bases). The germline CDR1 and CDR2 sequences are DFQATT and SNEGSKA (reference sequence). V was shortened by 3 bases and J by 3 bases, with 10 bases between the two germline ends. The CDR3 extends over 13 amino acids. CDR3 DNA: TGCAGTGCTAGTATACAGCGGACAGATACGCAGTATTTT. It translates to CSASIQRTDTQYF.

This clonotype was counted at least ten times. The rearrangement links TRBV6-2 or TRBV6-3 to TRBJ2-7; 9 nucleotides agree with TRBD2. The CDR3 is 14 amino acids. Germline-derived CDR1 and CDR2 are MNHEY and SVGEGT. Trimming cost V 2 bases and J 2 bases; bases outside gene matches: 1. CDR3 bases: TGTGCCAGCAGTTACCTAGCGGGAACCTACGAGCAGTACTTC. This codes for CASSYLAGTYEQYF.

The CDR3 sequence: CASSPYGTTYNEKLFF. CDR3 bases: TGTGCCAGCAGCCCCTATGGGACAACATATAATGAAAAACTGTTTTTT. The V and J genes are TRBV3-1 and TRBJ1-4; a weak D match, TRBD1 (6 bases). Trimming took 4 bases from V and 4 from J, leaving 16 bases between them. The CDR3 sequence is 16 residues long. Germline V gene lookup returns CDR1 LGHDT and CDR2 YNNKEL (reference sequence).

The sample holds many counts of this clonotype. The V gene is TRBV28, the J gene TRBJ2-5; TRBD1 or TRBD2 may be the D gene (5 bases each). V was pared by 5 bases and J by 9 bases, with 13 bases between. This CDR3 is built from 12 residues. Germline V gene lookup returns CDR1 MDHEN and CDR2 SYDVKM. The CDR3 bases are TGTGCCAGCAGTGGGGGTCCGAGGTCCCAGTACTTC. Translation: CASSGGPRSQYF.

In this sample, this clonotype turned up many times. The rearrangement links TRBV5-1 to TRBJ2-7; TRBD1 agrees at 11 bases. Germline V CDR1 and CDR2: SGHRS, YFSETQ. There are 13 residues in the CDR3. The J segment lost 5 bases and the V segment lost 3 bases, leaving 1 base of the junction unmatched. The CDR3 DNA sequence: TGCGCCAGCAGCTGGACAGGGGGCCACGAGCAGTACTTC. Translating it yields CASSWTGGHEQYF.